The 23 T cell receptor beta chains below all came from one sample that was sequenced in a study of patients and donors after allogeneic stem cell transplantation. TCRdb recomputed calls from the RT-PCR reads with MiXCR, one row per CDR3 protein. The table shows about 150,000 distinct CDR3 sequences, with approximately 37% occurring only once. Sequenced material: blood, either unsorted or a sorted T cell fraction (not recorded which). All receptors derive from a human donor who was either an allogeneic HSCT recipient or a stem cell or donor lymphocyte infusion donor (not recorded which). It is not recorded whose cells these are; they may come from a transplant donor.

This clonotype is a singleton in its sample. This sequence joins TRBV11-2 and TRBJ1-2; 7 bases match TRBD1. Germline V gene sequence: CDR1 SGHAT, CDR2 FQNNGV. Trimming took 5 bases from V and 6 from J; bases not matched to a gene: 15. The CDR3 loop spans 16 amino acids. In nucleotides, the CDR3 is TGTGCCAGCAGCCACCTCTGGACAGGAGGGATCGATGGCTACACCTTC. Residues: CASSHLWTGGIDGYTF.

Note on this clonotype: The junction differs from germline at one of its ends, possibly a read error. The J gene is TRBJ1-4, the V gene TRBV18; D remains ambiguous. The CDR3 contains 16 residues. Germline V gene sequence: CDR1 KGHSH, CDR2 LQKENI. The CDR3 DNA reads TGTGCCAGCTCCCCACGGTCGGCGCCAACTAATGAAAAACTGTTTTTT. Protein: CASSPRSAPTNEKLFF.

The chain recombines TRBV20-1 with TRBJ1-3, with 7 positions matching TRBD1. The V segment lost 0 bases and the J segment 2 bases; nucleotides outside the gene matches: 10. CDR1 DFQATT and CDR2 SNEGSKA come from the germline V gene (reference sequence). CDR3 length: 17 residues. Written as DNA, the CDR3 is TGCAGTGCTAGAGATCTAGGGGACAGTCTTGCTGGAAACACCATATATTTT. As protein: CSARDLGDSLAGNTIYF.

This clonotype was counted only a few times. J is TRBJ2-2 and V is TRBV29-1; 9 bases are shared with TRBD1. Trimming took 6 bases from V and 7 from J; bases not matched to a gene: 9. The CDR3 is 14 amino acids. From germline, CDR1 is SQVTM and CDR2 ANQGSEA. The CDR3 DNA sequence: TGCAGCGTCCTCGGACAGGGGTGGGACGGGGAGCTGTTTTTT. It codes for CSVLGQGWDGELFF.

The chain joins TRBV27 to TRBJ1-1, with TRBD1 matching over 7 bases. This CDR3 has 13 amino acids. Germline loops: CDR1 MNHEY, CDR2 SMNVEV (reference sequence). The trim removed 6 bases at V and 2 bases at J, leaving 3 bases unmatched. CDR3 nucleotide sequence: TGTGCCAGCAGCGAGGGGGCAAACACTGAAGCTTTCTTT. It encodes CASSEGANTEAFF.

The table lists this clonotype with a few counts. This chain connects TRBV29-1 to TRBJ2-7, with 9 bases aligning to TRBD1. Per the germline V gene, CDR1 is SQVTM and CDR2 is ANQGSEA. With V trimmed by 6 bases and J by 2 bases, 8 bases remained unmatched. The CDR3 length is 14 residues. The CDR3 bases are TGCAGCGTCATGGACAGGGGAGGACCCTACGAGCAGTACTTC. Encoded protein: CSVMDRGGPYEQYF.

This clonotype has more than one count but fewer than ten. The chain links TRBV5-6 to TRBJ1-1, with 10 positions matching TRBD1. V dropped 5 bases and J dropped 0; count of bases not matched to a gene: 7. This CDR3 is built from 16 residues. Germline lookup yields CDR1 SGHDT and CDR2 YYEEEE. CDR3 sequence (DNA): TGTGCCAGCAGGAGCGACAGGGGGCGAGTGAACACTGAAGCTTTCTTT. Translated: CASRSDRGRVNTEAFF. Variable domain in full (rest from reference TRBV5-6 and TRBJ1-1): DAGVTQSPTHLIKTRGQQVTLRCSPKSGHDTVSWYQQALGQGPQFIFQYYEEEERQRGNFPDRFSGHQFPNYSSELNVNALLLGDSALYLCASRSDRGRVNTEAFFGQGTRLTVV.

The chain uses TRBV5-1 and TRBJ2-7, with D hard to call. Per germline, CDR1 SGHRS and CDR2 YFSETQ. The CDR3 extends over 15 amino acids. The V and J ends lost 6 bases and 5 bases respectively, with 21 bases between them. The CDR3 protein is CASNIGRTPDDEQYF. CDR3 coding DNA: TGCGCCAGCAACATTGGTAGAACACCGGATGACGAGCAGTACTTC. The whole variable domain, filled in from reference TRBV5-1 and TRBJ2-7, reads KAGVTQTPRYLIKTRGQQVTLSCSPISGHRSVSWYQQTPGQGLQFLFEYFSETQRNKGNFPGRFSGRQFSNSRSEMNVSTLELGDSALYLCASNIGRTPDDEQYFGPGTRLTVT.

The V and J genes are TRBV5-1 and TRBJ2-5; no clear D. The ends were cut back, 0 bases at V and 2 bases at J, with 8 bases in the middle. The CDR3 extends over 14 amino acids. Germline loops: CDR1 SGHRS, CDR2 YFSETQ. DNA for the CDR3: TGCGCCAGCAGCTTGGAAGCCCTACAAGAGACCCAGTACTTC. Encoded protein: CASSLEALQETQYF. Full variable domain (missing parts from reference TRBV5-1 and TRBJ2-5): KAGVTQTPRYLIKTRGQQVTLSCSPISGHRSVSWYQQTPGQGLQFLFEYFSETQRNKGNFPGRFSGRQFSNSRSEMNVSTLELGDSALYLCASSLEALQETQYFGPGTRLLVL.

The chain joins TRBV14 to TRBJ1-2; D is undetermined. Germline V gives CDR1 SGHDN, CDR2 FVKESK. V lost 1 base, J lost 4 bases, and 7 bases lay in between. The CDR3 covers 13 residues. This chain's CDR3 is CASSQAYLYGYTF. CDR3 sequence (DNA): TGTGCCAGCAGCCAAGCCTATCTCTATGGCTACACCTTC.

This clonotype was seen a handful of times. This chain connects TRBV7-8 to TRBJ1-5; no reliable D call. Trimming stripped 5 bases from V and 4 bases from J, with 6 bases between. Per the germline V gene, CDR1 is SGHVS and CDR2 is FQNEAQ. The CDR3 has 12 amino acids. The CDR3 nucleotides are TGTGCCAGCAGCCGTGATAATCAGCCCCAGCATTTT. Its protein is CASSRDNQPQHF.

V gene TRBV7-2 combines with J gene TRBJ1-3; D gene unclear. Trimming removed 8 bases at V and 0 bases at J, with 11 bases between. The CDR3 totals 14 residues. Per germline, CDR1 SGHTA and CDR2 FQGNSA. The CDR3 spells CASGEGRSGNTIYF. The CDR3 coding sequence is TGTGCCAGCGGAGAGGGTCGCTCTGGAAACACCATATATTTT.

The DNA of the CDR3 is TGCAGTGCTAGAGAGACGGGGCTGGGAACTGAAGCTTTCTTT. It codes for CSARETGLGTEAFF. The chain couples TRBV20-1 to TRBJ1-1, with D possibly matching TRBD1 (5 bases). The CDR3 loop spans 14 amino acids. Germline loops: CDR1 DFQATT, CDR2 SNEGSKA (reference sequence). V shed 0 bases and J shed 5 bases, with 13 bases lying between them.

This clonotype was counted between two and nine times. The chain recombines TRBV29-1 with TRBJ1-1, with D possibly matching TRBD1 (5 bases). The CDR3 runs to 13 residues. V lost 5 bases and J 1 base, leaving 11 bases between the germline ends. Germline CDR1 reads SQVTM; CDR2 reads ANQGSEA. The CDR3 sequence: CSVYLGGNTEAFF. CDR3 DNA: TGCAGCGTTTATCTCGGGGGGAACACTGAAGCTTTCTTT.

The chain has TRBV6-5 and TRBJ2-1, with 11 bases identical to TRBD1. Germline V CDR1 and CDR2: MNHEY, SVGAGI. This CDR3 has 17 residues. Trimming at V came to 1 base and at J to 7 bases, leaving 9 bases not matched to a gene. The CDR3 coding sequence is TGTGCCAGCAGTTACTTTGCGGGGGGGACAGGGGGAAATGAGCAGTTCTTC. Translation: CASSYFAGGTGGNEQFF.

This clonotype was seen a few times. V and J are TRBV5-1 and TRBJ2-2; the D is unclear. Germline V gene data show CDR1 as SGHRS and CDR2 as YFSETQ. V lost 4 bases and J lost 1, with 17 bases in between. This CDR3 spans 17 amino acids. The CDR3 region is CASSPLGSQLNTGELFF. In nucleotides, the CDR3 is TGCGCCAGCAGCCCTCTCGGCAGCCAACTGAACACCGGGGAGCTGTTTTTT.

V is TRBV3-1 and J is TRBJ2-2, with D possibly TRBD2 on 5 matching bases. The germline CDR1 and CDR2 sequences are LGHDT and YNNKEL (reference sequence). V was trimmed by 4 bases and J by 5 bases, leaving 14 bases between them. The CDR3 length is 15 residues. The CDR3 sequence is CASSRIRERTGELFF. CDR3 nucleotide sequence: TGTGCCAGCAGCCGCATTAGGGAGCGGACCGGGGAGCTGTTTTTT.

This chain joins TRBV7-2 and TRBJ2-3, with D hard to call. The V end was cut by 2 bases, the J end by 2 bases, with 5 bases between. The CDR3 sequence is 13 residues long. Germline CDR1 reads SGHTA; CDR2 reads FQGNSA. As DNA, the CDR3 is TGTGCCAGCAGCTTATCGTACACAGATACGCAGTATTTT. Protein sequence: CASSLSYTDTQYF.

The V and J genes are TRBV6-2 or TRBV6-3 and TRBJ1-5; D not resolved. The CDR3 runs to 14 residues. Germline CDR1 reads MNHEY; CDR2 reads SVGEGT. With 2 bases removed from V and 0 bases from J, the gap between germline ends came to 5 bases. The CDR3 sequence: CASSYPDSNQPQHF. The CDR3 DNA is TGTGCCAGCAGTTACCCGGATAGCAATCAGCCCCAGCATTTT.

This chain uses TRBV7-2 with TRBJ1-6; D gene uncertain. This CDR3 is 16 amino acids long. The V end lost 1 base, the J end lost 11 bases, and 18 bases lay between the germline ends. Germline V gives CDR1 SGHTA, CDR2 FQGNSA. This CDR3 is CASSLGPNEDGPPLHF. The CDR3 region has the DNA TGTGCCAGCAGCTTAGGCCCCAATGAGGACGGGCCACCCCTCCACTTT.

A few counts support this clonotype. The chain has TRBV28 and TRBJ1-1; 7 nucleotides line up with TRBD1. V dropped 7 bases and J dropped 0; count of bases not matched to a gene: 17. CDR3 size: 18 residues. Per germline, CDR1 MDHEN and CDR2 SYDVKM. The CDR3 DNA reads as TGTGCCAGCACCCATAAGGGAGGGGACAGTTTTTTGAACACTGAAGCTTTCTTT. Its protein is CASTHKGGDSFLNTEAFF.

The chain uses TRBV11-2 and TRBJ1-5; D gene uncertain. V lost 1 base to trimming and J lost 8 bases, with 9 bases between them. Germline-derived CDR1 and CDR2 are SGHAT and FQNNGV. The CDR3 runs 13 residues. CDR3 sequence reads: CASSLGEEKPQHF. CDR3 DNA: TGTGCCAGCAGCTTAGGGGAAGAGAAGCCCCAGCATTTT.

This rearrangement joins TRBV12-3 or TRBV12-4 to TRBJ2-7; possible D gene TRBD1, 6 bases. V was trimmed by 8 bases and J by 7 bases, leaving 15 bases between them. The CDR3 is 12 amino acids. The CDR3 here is CASRLIRGEQYF. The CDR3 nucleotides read TGTGCCAGCCGACTCATAAGGGGGGAGCAGTACTTC.